This T cell receptor beta chain was sequenced in a study of T cell repertoires in cytomegalovirus infection (dated by TCRdb to the late 2010s). Notes on the research overall: Recently identified HLA-C-restricted CMV epitopes, whose presentation resists viral immunomodulation, were targeted by peptide stimulations together with well-studied HLA-B-restricted epitopes. Donor HLA type was relevant to the analysis, as public TCR beta signatures indicated carriage of CMV infection together with the matching HLA type.

Paper-wide results and their limitations: Carriers of CMV infection plus the relevant HLA type were discriminated by the cumulative frequency of public TCR beta family members in the study cohort and in an independent approximately 340-donor cohort. In the ex vivo response, HLA-C-restricted CMV-specific TCR beta clonotypes were dominant, and in two of eight donors the single most frequent clonotype came from this HLA-C-restricted group.

TCRdb lists the instrument as Illumina HiSeq 1500. The raw public reads went through TCRdb reprocessing: fastp at Q25, MiXCR clone calling, in-frame beta chains kept. Here each entry gathers all rows of one CDR3 protein and keeps the most common genes and DNA. The sample profile shows under 450,000 distinct CDR3 sequences; roughly a third of them were found once. The ten largest clones represent about 14% of the sample. The sample's treatment or condition label, in plain terms: in vitro stimulation with specific CMV peptide epitopes to enrich CMV-specific T cells. The germline V gene sets CDR1 to SGDLS and CDR2 to YYNGEE. Unmatched junction bases come to 6, with V trimmed by 4 bases and J by 6 bases. Including cysteine and phenylalanine, the CDR3 has 14 amino acids. This entry keeps only the CDR3 DNA: 42 bases, framed from base 1. Many counts were recorded for this clonotype. Its antigen has not been determined. No base-level quality is on record; no much larger clone is a single base apart.

This sequence uses TRBV9 and TRBJ2-7; 11 bases in the junction line up with TRBD1. Sequencing was performed on cultured PBMCs, taken from culture after CMV antigen stimulation. The sequence derives from a human donor in good health (CMV status not recorded). Some clones in this sample may be carry-over from other donors' samples. The CDR3 loop reads CASSPRTGGFEQYF. The DNA reads TGTGCCAGCAGCCCCCGGACAGGGGGCTTCGAGCAGTACTTC.